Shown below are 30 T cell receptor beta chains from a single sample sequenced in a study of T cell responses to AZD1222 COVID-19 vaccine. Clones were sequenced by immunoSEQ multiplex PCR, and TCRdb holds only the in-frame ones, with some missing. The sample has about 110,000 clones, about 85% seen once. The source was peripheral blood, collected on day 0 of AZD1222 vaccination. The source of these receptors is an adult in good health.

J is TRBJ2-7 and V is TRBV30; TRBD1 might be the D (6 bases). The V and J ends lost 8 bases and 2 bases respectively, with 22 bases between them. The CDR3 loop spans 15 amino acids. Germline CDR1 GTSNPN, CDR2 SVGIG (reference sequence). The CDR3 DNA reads TGTGCCGGTACAATAACAGGGTCAGGTCCCTACGAGCAGTACTTC. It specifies CAGTITGSGPYEQYF.

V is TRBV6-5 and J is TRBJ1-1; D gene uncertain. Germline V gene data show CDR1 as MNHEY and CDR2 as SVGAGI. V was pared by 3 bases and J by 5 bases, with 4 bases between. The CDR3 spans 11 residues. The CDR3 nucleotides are TGTGCCAGCAGTTATAGTACTGAAGCTTTCTTT. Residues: CASSYSTEAFF.

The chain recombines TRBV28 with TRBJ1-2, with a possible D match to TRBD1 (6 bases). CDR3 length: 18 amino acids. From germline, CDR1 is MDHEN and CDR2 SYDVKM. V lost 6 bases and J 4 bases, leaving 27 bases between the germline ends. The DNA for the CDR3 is TGTGCCAGCAGCCCTAATATGGACAGCGAGCTATATGGCTATGGCTACACCTTC. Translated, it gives CASSPNMDSELYGYGYTF.

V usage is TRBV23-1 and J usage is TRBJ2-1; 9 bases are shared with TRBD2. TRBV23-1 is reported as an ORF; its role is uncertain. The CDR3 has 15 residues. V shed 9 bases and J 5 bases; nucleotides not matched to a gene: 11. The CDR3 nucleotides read TGCGCCAGAACTTCAGCGGGGGGCGTCAACAATGAGCAGTTCTTC. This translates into CARTSAGGVNNEQFF.

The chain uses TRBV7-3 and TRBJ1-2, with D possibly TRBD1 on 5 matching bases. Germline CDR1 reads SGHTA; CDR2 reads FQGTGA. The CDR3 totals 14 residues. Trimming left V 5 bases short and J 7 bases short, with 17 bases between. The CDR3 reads CASSQGVGSSGYTF. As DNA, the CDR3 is TGTGCCAGCAGCCAAGGGGTGGGGTCGTCTGGCTACACCTTC. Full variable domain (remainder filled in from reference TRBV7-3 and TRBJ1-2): GAGVSQTPSNKVTEKGKYVELRCDPISGHTALYWYRQSLGQGPEFLIYFQGTGAADDSGLPNDRFFAVRPEGSVSTLKIQRTERGDSAVYLCASSQGVGSSGYTFGSGTRLTVV.

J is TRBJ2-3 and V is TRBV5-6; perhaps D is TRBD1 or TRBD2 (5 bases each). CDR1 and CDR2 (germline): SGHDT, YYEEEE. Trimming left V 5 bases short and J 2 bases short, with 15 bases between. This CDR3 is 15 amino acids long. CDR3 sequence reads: CASRVVGTSTDTQYF. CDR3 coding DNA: TGTGCCAGCAGGGTGGTGGGGACGTCCACAGATACGCAGTATTTT.

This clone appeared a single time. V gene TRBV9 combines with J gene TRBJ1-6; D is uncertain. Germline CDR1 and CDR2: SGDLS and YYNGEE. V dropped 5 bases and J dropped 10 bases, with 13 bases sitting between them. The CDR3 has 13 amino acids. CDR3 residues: CASSYGSGSPLHF. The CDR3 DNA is TGTGCCAGCAGTTATGGGAGTGGCTCACCCCTCCACTTT.

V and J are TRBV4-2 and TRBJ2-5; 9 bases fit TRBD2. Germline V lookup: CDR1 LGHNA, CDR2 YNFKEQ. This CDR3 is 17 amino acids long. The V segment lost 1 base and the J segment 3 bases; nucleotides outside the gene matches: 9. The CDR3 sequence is CASSQAQGRGGEETQYF. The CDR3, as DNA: TGTGCCAGCAGCCAAGCCCAAGGGCGGGGGGGCGAAGAGACCCAGTACTTC.

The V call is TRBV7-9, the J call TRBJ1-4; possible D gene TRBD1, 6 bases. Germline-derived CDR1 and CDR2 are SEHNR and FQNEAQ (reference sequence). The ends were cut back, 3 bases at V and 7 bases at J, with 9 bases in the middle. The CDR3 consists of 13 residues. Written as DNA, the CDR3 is TGTGCCAGCAGCTTGGGGGGCGGTGAAAAACTGTTTTTT. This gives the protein CASSLGGGEKLFF.

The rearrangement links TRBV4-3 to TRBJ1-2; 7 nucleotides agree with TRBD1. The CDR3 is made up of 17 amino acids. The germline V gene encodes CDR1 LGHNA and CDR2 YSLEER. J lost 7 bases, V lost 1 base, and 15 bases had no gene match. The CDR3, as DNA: TGCGCCAGCAGCCAAGGGACAGGAGGGGTATATCTTCGTGGCTACACCTTC. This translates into CASSQGTGGVYLRGYTF.

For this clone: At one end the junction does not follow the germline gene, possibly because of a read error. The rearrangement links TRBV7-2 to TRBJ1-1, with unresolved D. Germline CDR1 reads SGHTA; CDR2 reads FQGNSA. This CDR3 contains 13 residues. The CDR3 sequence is CASSLYRNTEAFF. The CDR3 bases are TGTGCTAGCAGCTTATACAGGAACACTGAAGCTTTCTTT.

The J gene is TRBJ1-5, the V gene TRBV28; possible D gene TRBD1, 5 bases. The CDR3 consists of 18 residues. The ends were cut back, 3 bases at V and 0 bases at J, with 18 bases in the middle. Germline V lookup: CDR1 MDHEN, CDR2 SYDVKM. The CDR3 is CASSFPSGDYRSNQPQHF. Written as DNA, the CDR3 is TGTGCCAGCAGTTTCCCCTCGGGGGATTACCGTAGCAATCAGCCCCAGCATTTT. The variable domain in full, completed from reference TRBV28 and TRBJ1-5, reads DVKVTQSSRYLVKRTGEKVFLECVQDMDHENMFWYRQDPGLGLRLIYFSYDVKMKEKGDIPEGYSVSREKKERFSLILESASTNQTSMYLCASSFPSGDYRSNQPQHFGDGTRLSIL.

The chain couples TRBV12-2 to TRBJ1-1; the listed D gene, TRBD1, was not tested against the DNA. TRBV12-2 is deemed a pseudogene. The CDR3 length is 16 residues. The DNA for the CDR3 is TGTGCAAGTCGCTGGGGGAGGGACAGGGTCCCCTCTGAAGCTTTCTTT. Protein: CASRWGRDRVPSEAFF.

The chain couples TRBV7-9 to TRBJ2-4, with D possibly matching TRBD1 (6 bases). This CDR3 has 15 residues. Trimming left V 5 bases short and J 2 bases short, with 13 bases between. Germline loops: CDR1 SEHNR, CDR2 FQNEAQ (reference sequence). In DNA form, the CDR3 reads TGTGCCAGCAGCGCTGGGGGCGAATCCAAAAACATTCAGTACTTC. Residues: CASSAGGESKNIQYF.

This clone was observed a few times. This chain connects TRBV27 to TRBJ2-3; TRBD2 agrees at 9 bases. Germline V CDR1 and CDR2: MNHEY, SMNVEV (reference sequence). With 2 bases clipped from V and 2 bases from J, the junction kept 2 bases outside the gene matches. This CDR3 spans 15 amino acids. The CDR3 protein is CASSLSGGITDTQYF. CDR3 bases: TGTGCCAGCAGTTTAAGCGGGGGGATCACAGATACGCAGTATTTT.

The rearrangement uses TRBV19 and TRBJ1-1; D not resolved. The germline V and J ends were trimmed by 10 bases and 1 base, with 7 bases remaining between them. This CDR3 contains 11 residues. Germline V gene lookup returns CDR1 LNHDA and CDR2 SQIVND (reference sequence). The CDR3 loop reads CATHRNTEAFF. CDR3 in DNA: TGTGCCACTCACAGGAACACTGAAGCTTTCTTT. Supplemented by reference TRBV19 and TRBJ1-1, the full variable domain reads DGGITQSPKYLFRKEGQNVTLSCEQNLNHDAMYWYRQDPGQGLRLIYYSQIVNDFQKGDIAEGYSVSREKKESFPLTVTSAQKNPTAFYLCATHRNTEAFFGQGTRLTVV.

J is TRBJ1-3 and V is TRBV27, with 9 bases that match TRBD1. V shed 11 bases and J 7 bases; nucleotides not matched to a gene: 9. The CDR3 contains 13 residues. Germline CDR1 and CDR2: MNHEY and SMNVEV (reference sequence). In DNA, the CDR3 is TGTGCCGCCGGAGGACAGGGGTCGAACACCATATATTTT. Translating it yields CAAGGQGSNTIYF.

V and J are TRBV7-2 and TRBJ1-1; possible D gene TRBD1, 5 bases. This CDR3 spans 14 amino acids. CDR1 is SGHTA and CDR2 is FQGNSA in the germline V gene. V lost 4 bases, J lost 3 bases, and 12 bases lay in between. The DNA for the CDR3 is TGTGCCAGCAGCTACCTGGGACGGTACACTGAAGCTTTCTTT. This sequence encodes CASSYLGRYTEAFF. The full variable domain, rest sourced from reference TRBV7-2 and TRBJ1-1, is GAGVSQSPSNKVTEKGKDVELRCDPISGHTALYWYRQSLGQGLEFLIYFQGNSAPDKSGLPSDRFSAERTGGSVSTLTIQRTQQEDSAVYLCASSYLGRYTEAFFGQGTRLTVV.

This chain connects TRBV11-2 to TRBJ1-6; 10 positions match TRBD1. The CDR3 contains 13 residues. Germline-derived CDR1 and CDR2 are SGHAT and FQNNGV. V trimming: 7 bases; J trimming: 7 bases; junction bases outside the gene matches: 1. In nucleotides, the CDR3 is TGTGCCAGCATGGGACAGGGGAATTCACCCCTCCACTTT. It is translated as CASMGQGNSPLHF. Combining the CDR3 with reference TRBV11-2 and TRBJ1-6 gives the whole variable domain EAGVAQSPRYKIIEKRQSVAFWCNPISGHATLYWYQQILGQGPKLLIQFQNNGVVDDSQLPKDRFSAERLKGVDSTLKIQPAKLEDSAVYLCASMGQGNSPLHFGNGTRLTVT.

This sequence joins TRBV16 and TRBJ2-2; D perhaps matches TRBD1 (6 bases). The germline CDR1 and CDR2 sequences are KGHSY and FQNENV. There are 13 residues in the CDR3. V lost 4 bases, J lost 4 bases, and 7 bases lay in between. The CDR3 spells CASSPRGTGELFF. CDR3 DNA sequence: TGTGCCAGCAGCCCCAGGGGCACCGGGGAGCTGTTTTTT.

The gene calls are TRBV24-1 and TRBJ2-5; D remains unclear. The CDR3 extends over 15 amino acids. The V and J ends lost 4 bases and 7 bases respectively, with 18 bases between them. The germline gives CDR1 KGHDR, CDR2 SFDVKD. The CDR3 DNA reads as TGTGCCACCAGTGAGCCCGCCGGGCCCTCGGGGACCCAGTACTTC. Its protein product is CATSEPAGPSGTQYF.

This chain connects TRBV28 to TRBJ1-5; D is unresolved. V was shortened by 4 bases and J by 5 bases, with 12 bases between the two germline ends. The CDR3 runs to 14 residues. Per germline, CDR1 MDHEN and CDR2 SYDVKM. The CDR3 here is CASSSSPSHQPQHF. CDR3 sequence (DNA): TGTGCCAGCAGTTCCTCCCCCTCACATCAGCCCCAGCATTTT.

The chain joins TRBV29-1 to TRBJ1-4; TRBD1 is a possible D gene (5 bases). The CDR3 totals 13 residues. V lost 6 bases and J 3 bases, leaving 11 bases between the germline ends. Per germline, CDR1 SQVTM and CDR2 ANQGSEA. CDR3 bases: TGCAGCGTGAAGACAGAGTCTAATGAAAAACTGTTTTTT. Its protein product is CSVKTESNEKLFF.

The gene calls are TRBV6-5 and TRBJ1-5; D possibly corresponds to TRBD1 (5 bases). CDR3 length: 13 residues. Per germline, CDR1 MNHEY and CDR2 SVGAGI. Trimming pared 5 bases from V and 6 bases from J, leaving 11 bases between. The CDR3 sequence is CASSRGGPQPQHF. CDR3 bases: TGTGCCAGCAGTCGGGGCGGGCCTCAGCCCCAGCATTTT.

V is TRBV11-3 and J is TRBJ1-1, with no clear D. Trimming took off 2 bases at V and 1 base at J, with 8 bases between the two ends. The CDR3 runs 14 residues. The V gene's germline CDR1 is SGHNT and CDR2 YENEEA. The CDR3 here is CASSLRTANTEAFF. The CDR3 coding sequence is TGTGCCAGCAGCTTAAGGACGGCGAACACTGAAGCTTTCTTT.

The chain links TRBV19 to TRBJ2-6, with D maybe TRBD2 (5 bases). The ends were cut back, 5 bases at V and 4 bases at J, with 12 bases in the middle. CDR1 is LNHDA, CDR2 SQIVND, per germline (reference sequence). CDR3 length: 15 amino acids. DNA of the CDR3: TGTGCCAGTAGTGTGGCTCGGAGGGGGGCCAACGTCCTGACTTTC. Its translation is CASSVARRGANVLTF.

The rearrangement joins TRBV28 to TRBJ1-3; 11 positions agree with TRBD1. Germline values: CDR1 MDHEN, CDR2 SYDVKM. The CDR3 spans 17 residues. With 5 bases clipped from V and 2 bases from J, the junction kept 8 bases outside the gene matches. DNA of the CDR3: TGTGCCAGCAGTCGTCCGGGACAGGGGGTTCCTGGAAACACCATATATTTT. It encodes CASSRPGQGVPGNTIYF.

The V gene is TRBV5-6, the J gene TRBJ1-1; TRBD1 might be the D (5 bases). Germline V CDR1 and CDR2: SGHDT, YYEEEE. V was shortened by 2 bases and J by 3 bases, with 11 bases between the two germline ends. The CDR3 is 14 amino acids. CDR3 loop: CASSLPDTDTEAFF. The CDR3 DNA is TGTGCCAGCAGCTTACCGGACACTGACACTGAAGCTTTCTTT.

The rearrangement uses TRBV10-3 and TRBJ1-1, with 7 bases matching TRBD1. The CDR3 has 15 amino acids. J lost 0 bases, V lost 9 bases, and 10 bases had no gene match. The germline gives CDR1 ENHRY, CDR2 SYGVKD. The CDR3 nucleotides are TGTGCCATATCACGGGACAGAAACATGAACACTGAAGCTTTCTTT. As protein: CAISRDRNMNTEAFF.

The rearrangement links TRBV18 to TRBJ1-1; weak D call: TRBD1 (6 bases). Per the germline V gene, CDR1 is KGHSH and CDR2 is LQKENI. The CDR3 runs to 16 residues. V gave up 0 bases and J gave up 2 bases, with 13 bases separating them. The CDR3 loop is CASSPPRGRDNTEAFF. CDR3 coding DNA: TGTGCCAGCTCACCACCGAGGGGGAGGGACAACACTGAAGCTTTCTTT.